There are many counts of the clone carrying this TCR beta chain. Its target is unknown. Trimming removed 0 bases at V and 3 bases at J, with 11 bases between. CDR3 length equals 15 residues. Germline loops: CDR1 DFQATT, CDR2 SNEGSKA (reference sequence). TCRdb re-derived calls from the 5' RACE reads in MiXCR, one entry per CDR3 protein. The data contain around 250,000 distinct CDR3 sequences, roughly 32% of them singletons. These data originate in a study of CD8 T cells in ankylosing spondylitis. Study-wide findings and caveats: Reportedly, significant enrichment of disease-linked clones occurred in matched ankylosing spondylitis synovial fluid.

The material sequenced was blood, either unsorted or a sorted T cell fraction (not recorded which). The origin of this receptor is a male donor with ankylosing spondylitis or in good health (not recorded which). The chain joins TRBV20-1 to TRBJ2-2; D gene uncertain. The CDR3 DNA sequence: TGCAGTGCTAGAGATGCGGTTACGGACACCGGGGAGCTGTTTTTT. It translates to CSARDAVTDTGELFF.